The clone carrying this TCR beta chain was picked up a small number of times. Its target is not known. Combining a sample-barcoded 5' primer with a J-beta primer mix, a second PCR ran for about 7 to 11 cycles. Every molecule of cDNA carried a tag from a template-switch adaptor with 12 random nucleotides. TCRdb re-called the 5' RACE reads with MiXCR, one entry per CDR3 protein. The sample carries 1.2 million to 1.5 million distinct CDR3 sequences, 42% recorded once. With 3 bases clipped from V and 4 bases from J, the junction kept 5 bases outside the gene matches. The CDR3 sequence is 15 residues long. The germline V gene has CDR1 SNHLY and CDR2 FYNNEI. This record belongs to a study of blood T cells in healthy people across ages. Points from the study as a whole: For the donors, CMV status was unknown and possibly confounded expanded clonotype changes. Estimates of diversity drawn from one million T cells were considered underestimates.

This rearrangement joins TRBV2 to TRBJ2-7, with 11 positions matching TRBD2. The sequence was obtained from a young woman in good health. Sample: blood. CDR3 sequence: CASSDGGLAEYEQYF. The CDR3 region has the DNA TGTGCCAGCAGTGACGGGGGACTAGCGGAGTACGAGCAGTACTTC.